This TCR beta chain was identified during a study of response to subunit inactivated influenza vaccine. TCRdb ran MiXCR on the RT-PCR reads and lists one entry per CDR3 protein. This sample carries about 170,000 distinct CDR3 sequences, around a tenth of them seen once, and the ten largest clones take under 40%. As concerns this clonotype: Its antigen remains unknown.

Study conclusions and caveats: The authors suggested that few new T cells are recruited per seasonal influenza vaccination.

The CDR3 totals 18 residues. The V gene's germline CDR1 is DFQATT and CDR2 SNEGSKA (reference sequence). Trimming removed 0 bases from V and 15 bases from J; junction bases left unmatched: 23. The receptor was derived from a man between 50 and 75 years old who received an inactivated influenza vaccine. The sample in question was CD8+ T cells sorted from PBMCs, obtained 23 to 25 months after vaccination. This rearrangement joins TRBV20-1 to TRBJ2-1; 10 positions match TRBD2. The CDR3 spells CSARDWTSGPIRGGGWFF. CDR3 DNA: TGCAGTGCTAGAGATTGGACTAGCGGCCCAATTAGGGGCGGAGGTTGGTTCTTC.